This T cell receptor (beta chain) comes out of a study of T cell repertoires in cytomegalovirus infection. Study information: The study used recently identified HLA-C-restricted and well-studied HLA-B-restricted CMV epitopes.

The germline V and J ends were trimmed by 0 bases and 12 bases, with 17 bases remaining between them. Germline V CDR1 and CDR2: LGHNA, YSLEER. The CDR3 has 14 residues. This clonotype was recorded a few times. Its specificity is not known. TCRdb reprocessed the reads via MiXCR and lists one record per CDR3 protein. The data contain tens of thousands of distinct CDR3 sequences, around 20% of them singletons. This TCR derives from a human donor in good health (CMV status not recorded). Some clones in this sample may be carry-over from other donors' samples. The rearrangement joins TRBV4-3 to TRBJ1-1; tentatively, D is TRBD1 (5 bases). The sample was CD8+ T cells from cultured PBMCs, taken from culture after CMV antigen stimulation. The DNA for the CDR3 is TGCGCCAGCAGCCAAGATATAAGACAGTCGCTGACTTTCTTT. It encodes CASSQDIRQSLTFF.